Listed here are 19 T cell receptor beta chains from one sample, sequenced in a study of T-cell reconstitution after alpha-beta-depleted transplantation in children. A TCRbeta library incorporating unique molecular identifiers was prepared. TCRdb used MiXCR to reprocess the PCR reads, holding one entry per CDR3 protein. The table lists 25,000 to 30,000 distinct CDR3 sequences, about 5.8% of them singletons, with about 7% in the top ten. Sequences were derived from PBMCs, mostly from graft donor cells, sampled 180 days after TCRalphabeta/CD19-depleted stem cell transplant. The receptors stem from a male patient between 5 and 17 years old who had a stem cell transplant for acute myeloid leukemia, so the T cells may come from the graft donor.

In its sample, this clonotype was seen many times. J is TRBJ2-5 and V is TRBV6-5, with 8 bases that match TRBD2. CDR1 MNHEY and CDR2 SVGAGI come from the germline V gene. The ends lost 2 bases at V and 4 bases at J; junction bases unmatched: 6. This CDR3 comprises 15 residues. The CDR3 region is CASSYPLGGGETQYF. CDR3 nucleotides: TGTGCCAGCAGTTACCCCCTCGGGGGGGGAGAGACCCAGTACTTC.

Ten or more counts support this clonotype. CDR3 nucleotides: TGTGCCAGCTCACCGGACCTTACCGGGGAGCTGTTTTTT. This encodes CASSPDLTGELFF. This chain links TRBV18 with TRBJ2-2, with D uncertain. Trimming removed 3 bases from V and 5 bases from J, with 7 bases in between. Per germline, CDR1 KGHSH and CDR2 LQKENI. The CDR3 has 13 amino acids.

This clonotype was counted at least ten times. The chain links TRBV4-3 to TRBJ2-3; TRBD2 aligns across 14 bases. CDR1 is LGHNA, CDR2 YSLEER, per germline. J gave up 13 bases and V 3 bases, and 9 bases lay outside the gene matches. This CDR3 comprises 15 residues. The CDR3 spells CASSQGLAGVPVEYF. The CDR3 DNA sequence: TGCGCCAGCAGCCAGGGACTAGCGGGAGTGCCCGTCGAGTATTTT.

This clonotype was counted many times. This sequence joins TRBV10-3 and TRBJ2-1, with D tentatively TRBD2 (6 bases). CDR3 length: 14 amino acids. Looked up from germline, CDR1 is ENHRY and CDR2 is SYGVKD. V was pared by 3 bases and J by 8 bases, with 14 bases between. The CDR3 region is CAISEDGSVDEQFF. CDR3 nucleotides: TGTGCCATCAGTGAAGACGGGAGCGTTGATGAGCAGTTCTTC.

This clonotype was found many times. The chain employs TRBV6-5 and TRBJ1-1; D call uncertain. The CDR3 covers 13 residues. CDR1 MNHEY and CDR2 SVGAGI come from the germline V gene. Trimming took 7 bases from V and 1 from J, leaving 10 bases between them. CDR3 amino acids: CASKAAANTEAFF. Written as DNA, the CDR3 is TGTGCCAGCAAGGCAGCCGCGAACACTGAAGCTTTCTTT.

The sample holds many counts of this clonotype. V and J are TRBV6-2 or TRBV6-3 and TRBJ2-7; 8 positions agree with TRBD2. The CDR3 contains 17 residues. V trimming: 0 bases; J trimming: 3 bases; junction bases outside the gene matches: 10. CDR1 MNHEY and CDR2 SVGEGT come from the germline V gene. As DNA, the CDR3 is TGTGCCAGCAGTTACTCGGGGCTAGCGGGTCCAATCTACGAGCAGTACTTC. Translating gives CASSYSGLAGPIYEQYF.

This clonotype showed up many times. The chain recombines TRBV29-1 with TRBJ2-1, with 10 bases aligning to TRBD1. CDR1 is SQVTM, CDR2 ANQGSEA, per germline. J was trimmed by 9 bases and V by 0 bases; bases with no gene match: 17. CDR3 length: 18 amino acids. The CDR3 reads CSVEDIIGTGVMFGEQFF. The CDR3 coding sequence is TGCAGCGTTGAAGATATTATAGGGACAGGGGTTATGTTCGGTGAGCAGTTCTTC.

This rearrangement joins TRBV5-6 to TRBJ2-3; the D is unclear. V was shortened by 0 bases and J by 0 bases, with 8 bases between the two germline ends. Germline V gives CDR1 SGHDT, CDR2 YYEEEE. The CDR3 sequence is 15 residues long. The chain's CDR3 is CASSLGVPSTDTQYF. CDR3 DNA: TGTGCCAGCAGCTTGGGGGTCCCTAGCACAGATACGCAGTATTTT. Based on the CDR3 plus reference TRBV5-6 and TRBJ2-3, the full variable domain is DAGVTQSPTHLIKTRGQQVTLRCSPKSGHDTVSWYQQALGQGPQFIFQYYEEEERQRGNFPDRFSGHQFPNYSSELNVNALLLGDSALYLCASSLGVPSTDTQYFGPGTRLTVL.

The rearrangement links TRBV2 to TRBJ1-3; D is undetermined. CDR3 length: 13 residues. Per the germline V gene, CDR1 is SNHLY and CDR2 is FYNNEI. The germline V and J ends were trimmed by 4 bases and 4 bases, with 8 bases remaining between them. Here the CDR3 DNA reads TGTGCCAGCAGTGTACAGCGGGGAAACACCATATATTTT. This sequence encodes CASSVQRGNTIYF.

This clonotype was counted at least ten times. The chain combines TRBV28 with TRBJ2-7, with D perhaps TRBD1 or TRBD2 (7 bases each). The CDR3 runs to 17 residues. Trimming took 3 bases from V and 3 from J, leaving 21 bases between them. From germline, CDR1 is MDHEN and CDR2 SYDVKM. The CDR3 here is CASSFSSKGRGGYEQYF. The CDR3 coding sequence is TGTGCCAGCAGTTTTAGCAGTAAGGGCAGGGGGGGCTACGAGCAGTACTTC.

This clonotype was seen at least ten times. The chain uses TRBV20-1 and TRBJ2-4; TRBD1 matches 7 bases. CDR1 and CDR2 (germline): DFQATT, SNEGSKA (reference sequence). Unmatched junction bases numbered 11, after V lost 1 base and J lost 8 bases. This CDR3 contains 15 residues. The CDR3 region is CSARVPRRGSHIQYF. DNA of the CDR3: TGCAGTGCTAGAGTCCCGCGCAGGGGGTCGCACATTCAGTACTTC.

This clonotype was picked up many times. CDR3 DNA: TGTGCCAGCAGTTTTGTGGGAGGGCCTACCGGGGAGCTGTTTTTT. Translated, it gives CASSFVGGPTGELFF. The chain joins TRBV6-5 to TRBJ2-2, with 7 bases aligning to TRBD2. The germline gives CDR1 MNHEY, CDR2 SVGAGI. The CDR3 runs to 15 residues. With 4 bases clipped from V and 5 bases from J, the junction kept 7 bases outside the gene matches.

In its sample, this clonotype was seen many times. CDR3 in DNA: TGTGCCAGCAGCACCGGACAGGGGATGAAGGGAACTGAAGCTTTCTTT. Residues: CASSTGQGMKGTEAFF. V is TRBV9 and J is TRBJ1-1; 9 bases are shared with TRBD1. V was pared by 4 bases and J by 5 bases, with 12 bases of the junction left unmatched. CDR1 and CDR2 from the germline V gene are SGDLS and YYNGEE. The CDR3 runs to 16 residues. Complete variable domain (other parts from reference TRBV9 and TRBJ1-1): DSGVTQTPKHLITATGQRVTLRCSPRSGDLSVYWYQQSLDQGLQFLIQYYNGEERAKGNILERFSAQQFPDLHSELNLSSLELGDSALYFCASSTGQGMKGTEAFFGQGTRLTVV.

The genes are TRBV18 and TRBJ2-7; D call uncertain. V lost 3 bases, J lost 5 bases, and 8 bases lay in between. The CDR3 spans 12 residues. Germline V CDR1 and CDR2: KGHSH, LQKENI. Here the CDR3 DNA reads TGTGCCAGCTCACCTTTGGGCCACGAGCAGTACTTC. This gives the protein CASSPLGHEQYF.

This clonotype was counted ten times or more. This chain links TRBV24-1 with TRBJ2-1; no clear D gene. Trimming took off 0 bases at V and 7 bases at J, with 12 bases between the two ends. CDR1 and CDR2 from the germline V gene are KGHDR and SFDVKD. CDR3 size: 15 residues. The CDR3 sequence: CATSDLPLGENEQFF. The CDR3 DNA is TGTGCCACCAGTGATTTGCCCCTAGGAGAAAATGAGCAGTTCTTC.

This clonotype was seen repeatedly, ten times or more. The chain is built from TRBV7-2 and TRBJ2-7; D gene uncertain. V shed 1 base and J shed 2 bases, with 9 bases lying between them. The germline V gene has CDR1 SGHTA and CDR2 FQGNSA. This CDR3 has 14 residues. The CDR3: CASSLERGAYEQYF. The CDR3 DNA is TGTGCCAGCAGCTTAGAGCGCGGTGCCTACGAGCAGTACTTC.

A few counts support this clonotype. This sequence joins TRBV5-1 and TRBJ2-5, with D maybe TRBD2 (6 bases). The V gene's germline CDR1 is SGHRS and CDR2 YFSETQ. The CDR3 has 14 amino acids. V was shortened by 7 bases and J by 6 bases, with 19 bases between the two germline ends. The CDR3 DNA is TGCGCCAGCCGGATTGGGACTGGGATCCAGACCCAGTACTTC. This gives the protein CASRIGTGIQTQYF.

This clonotype was counted ten times or more. This rearrangement joins TRBV4-2 to TRBJ2-3; 7 nucleotides match TRBD2. This CDR3 contains 15 residues. CDR1 is LGHNA, CDR2 YNFKEQ, per germline. V lost 0 bases, J lost 6 bases, and 6 bases stayed unmatched. DNA of the CDR3: TGTGCCAGCAGCCAAGAACTCGGGGGGTTGGATACGCAGTATTTT. This translates into CASSQELGGLDTQYF.

This clonotype was observed at least ten times. Being one base from a much bigger clone, this may be a read error. V usage is TRBV15 and J usage is TRBJ2-2; TRBD2 matches at 10 bases. Germline V gene lookup returns CDR1 LNHNV and CDR2 YYDKDF (reference sequence). CDR3 size: 15 residues. The CDR3 DNA sequence: TGTGGCCACCCTGGCCCTAGCGGGAGCCCCGTGGAGCTGTTTTTT. This gives the protein CGHPGPSGSPVELFF.